These 2 T cell receptor beta chains share one sample of origin, sequenced in a study of cytomegalovirus exposure and HLA in healthy donors. PCR amplification relied on 60 Vbeta primers (plus 13 Jbeta primers). The data were produced by immunoSEQ multiplex PCR, yet TCRdb's version contains in-frame clones alone and is incomplete. The sample lists some 150,000 clones, more than 70% occurring once. Sequenced: PBMCs. These receptor sequences come from a man aged 45-65 years in good health and CMV-seropositive.

V gene TRBV5-4 combines with J gene TRBJ1-2, with D perhaps TRBD1 (5 bases). CDR1 is SGHNT and CDR2 is YYREEE in the germline V gene (reference sequence). The CDR3 consists of 15 residues. Trimming left V 3 bases short and J 7 bases short, with 19 bases between. The CDR3 protein is CASSSNRGVKSGYTF. CDR3 coding DNA: TGTGCCAGCAGCTCCAACCGGGGGGTTAAAAGTGGCTACACCTTC.

The J gene is TRBJ2-3, the V gene TRBV5-4; TRBD2 matches at 9 bases. The V segment lost 5 bases and the J segment 5 bases; nucleotides outside the gene matches: 9. This CDR3 is built from 15 residues. Germline CDR1 and CDR2: SGHNT and YYREEE (reference sequence). CDR3: CASSRGGAEVDTQYF. The CDR3 DNA reads as TGTGCCAGCAGTCGCGGGGGGGCCGAGGTAGATACGCAGTATTTT.